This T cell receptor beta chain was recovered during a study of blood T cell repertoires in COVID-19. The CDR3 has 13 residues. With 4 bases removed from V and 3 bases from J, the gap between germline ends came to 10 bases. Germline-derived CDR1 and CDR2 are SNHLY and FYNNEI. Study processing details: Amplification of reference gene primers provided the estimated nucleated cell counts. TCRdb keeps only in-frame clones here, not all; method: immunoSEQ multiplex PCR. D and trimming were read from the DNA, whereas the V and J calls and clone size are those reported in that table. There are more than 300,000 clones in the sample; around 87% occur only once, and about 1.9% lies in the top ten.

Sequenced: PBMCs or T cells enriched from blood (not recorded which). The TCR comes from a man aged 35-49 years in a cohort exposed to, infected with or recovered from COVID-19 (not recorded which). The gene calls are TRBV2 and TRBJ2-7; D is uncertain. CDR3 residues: CASSVEVLYEQYF. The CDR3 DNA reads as TGTGCCAGCAGTGTTGAGGTTCTCTACGAGCAGTACTTC. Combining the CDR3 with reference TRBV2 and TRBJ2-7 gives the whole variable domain EPEVTQTPSHQVTQMGQEVILRCVPISNHLYFYWYRQILGQKVEFLVSFYNNEISEKSEIFDDQFSVERPDGSNFTLKIRSTKLEDSAMYFCASSVEVLYEQYFGPGTRLTVT.